This TCR beta chain is drawn from a study of blood T cell repertoires in COVID-19 (dated by TCRdb to 2018 to 2020). Regarding the research as a whole: Samples from collaborators originated in the United States, Italy and Spain and spanned both the acute and convalescent phases of COVID-19. The material from the prospective study consisted of cDNA or gDNA derived from T cells, B-cell-depleted T cells, or PBMCs. Samples came from the ongoing ImmuneRACE study (first 160 participants) plus 1,254 subjects from 6 global collaborators. Deeply sampled blood TCRbeta repertoires from subjects exposed to, actively infected with, or recovered from COVID-19 were included in the dataset. Where HLA class I and class II types were available, the types were taken from metadata supplied by the sample provider, not from assay-based typing. The repertoires were made available in a free public database intended to serve as a resource for research on the immune response to SARS-CoV-2. Sample metadata almost always included a de-identified subject ID, COVID-19 status, age in years and sex.

Study-wide conclusions, independent of this receptor: Clinical and demographic metadata were provided uncurated, with the amount varying by source and participant.

From the cysteine up to the phenylalanine, the CDR3 has a length of 14 residues. The DNA shown is the 42-base CDR3, in frame from base 1. For CDR1 and CDR2, the germline V gene (reference sequence) lists MNHNY and SVGAGI. V is pruned by 2 bases and J by 4 bases, leaving 5 bases of the junction without a gene match. With respect to this clone: Its binding antigen is unknown. Per-base quality was not reported, and no clone a single base away is much larger than it.

Each collaborating institution followed its own protocols to collect whole blood in K2EDTA tubes. Collaborator samples were shipped for TCRbeta analysis as frozen whole blood, isolated PBMCs, or DNA extracted from either sample type. TCRbeta CDR3 regions were amplified from genomic DNA using the immunoSEQ Assay, a bias-controlled multiplex PCR. In the paper's pipeline: The number of nucleated cells in each sample was estimated by amplification of reference gene primers within the assay. To quantify the absolute abundance of each unique TCRbeta CDR3 rearrangement, sequence reads were collapsed and filtered. For each sample, productive Simpson clonality was calculated as the square root of Simpson's diversity index across productive rearrangements. In TCRdb, the immuneACCESS table is reduced to in-frame sequences with V and J assigned. These tables do not hold every clone; where another copy was compared, an unresolved V gene accounts for under half, and the others remain unexplained. That table gives V, J and clone size, and the DNA gave D and trimming. The sample table holds some 190,000 clones, of which 70% to 90% were seen once. The ten top clones hold around 1.1% of the sample.

The chain employs TRBV6-6 and TRBJ2-7; TRBD1 aligns with 7 central bases. Input material: peripheral blood. The receptor was isolated from a man aged 30-40 years with acute or convalescent COVID-19. The DNA is TGTGCCAGCAGTTACAAGGGGGCCTCGTACGAGCAGTACTTC. This encodes CASSYKGASYEQYF.